This TCR beta chain is from a study of T cells after yellow fever vaccination. Study-level points and caveats: The appearance of a small share of clonotypes in both CD4 and CD8 compartments was observed.

Deletions cut 4 bases from V and 7 bases from J, with 10 bases between. This CDR3 region has 12 residues. Germline V gene lookup returns CDR1 SGHTA and CDR2 FQGNSA. UMIs and a universal primer site were added when TCR cDNA was made by 5'RACE template switching. TCRdb re-called the 5' RACE reads with MiXCR, one entry per CDR3 protein. The data show 610,000 or so distinct CDR3 sequences, roughly an eighth seen once. A remark on this clonotype: As yet, its antigen is unknown.

The TCR was taken from a young man who received the YFV17D yellow fever vaccine. The sequencing used PBMCs, collected on the day of the yellow fever booster vaccination. V gene TRBV7-2 combines with J gene TRBJ2-5; D is perhaps TRBD2 (5 bases). The CDR3 region is CASSSGVRTQYF. The CDR3, as DNA: TGTGCCAGCAGCTCCGGGGTTCGGACCCAGTACTTC.